The TCR beta chain described here comes from a study of prognosis after radiotherapy for stage I lung cancer. Looking at the study overall: Stereotactic body radiotherapy was never combined with concurrent therapy in any patient. No significant progression was observed in roughly 15 patients, whereas four developed distant metastases a median of approximately seven months after radiotherapy.

This clonotype ranks as medium-sized. The V and J ends lost 0 bases and 6 bases respectively, with 6 bases between them. CDR1 SGHRS and CDR2 YFSETQ come from the germline V gene. This CDR3 is built from 12 residues. Template was genomic DNA; TCR beta CDR3 amplified in two multiplex PCR rounds. Primers were specific to each TRBV and TRBJ gene in first-round PCR. In TCRdb, the multiplex PCR reads were re-called with MiXCR into one record per CDR3 protein. The sample yields about 30,000 distinct CDR3 sequences, roughly 52% seen once. Sequenced material: PBMCs, taken before or after stereotactic body radiation therapy (not recorded which). The sequence was collected from a donor over 45 with non-small cell lung cancer. The chain carries TRBV5-1 and TRBJ1-2; no clear D gene. This CDR3 reads CASSLGGHGYTF. The CDR3 coding sequence is TGCGCCAGCAGCTTGGGCGGACATGGCTACACCTTC. Complete variable domain (other parts from reference TRBV5-1 and TRBJ1-2): KAGVTQTPRYLIKTRGQQVTLSCSPISGHRSVSWYQQTPGQGLQFLFEYFSETQRNKGNFPGRFSGRQFSNSRSEMNVSTLELGDSALYLCASSLGGHGYTFGSGTRLTVV.